What follows is one T cell receptor (beta chain) and its context. It lacks a known antigen. It has no much larger one-base neighbor in the sample; base qualities were not kept. Reading the label with the study, this specimen's time point is: blood at routine non-recurrence follow-up after resection. Without any cell sorting, TCR sequencing was performed on whole RNA extracted either from tumor and nontumor lung tissue or from cryopreserved PBMC samples. A patient was chosen for TCR sequencing only when enough RNA was available from at least two tumor regions. Libraries were constructed by 5' RACE. Sequencing was carried out with a NextSeq 500. The TCR library protocol attached a unique molecular identifier to each TCR cDNA molecule to allow correction of PCR and sequencing errors. On the study's bioinformatics: TCR identification, UMI-based error correction and CDR3 extraction were performed with Decombinator tools. TCRs above a frequency of 2 per 1,000, corresponding to the top 1% of the tumor frequency distribution, were defined as expanded. Renyi diversity was computed with the R vegan package after each repertoire had been subsampled 100 times to 5,000 TCRs. CDR3 similarity networks were constructed using string-kernel similarity of amino acid triplets, with links drawn between CDR3s whose pairwise similarity was above 0.82. TCRdb reworked the public reads: Q25 trimming with fastp, MiXCR clone assembly, productive beta chains retained. When rows share a CDR3 protein, they turn into one entry using the most common DNA and genes. The V and J calls were not made by the authors but by TCRdb's processing. For this sample there are 9,000 to 10,000 distinct CDR3 sequences; less than 30% appear just once. Roughly 4.2% of the sample is taken by the ten largest.

This sample was included in a study of spatial heterogeneity in lung cancer (dated by TCRdb to between 2018 and 2021). Study-wide context: Donors were 72 patients with early-stage, untreated non-small cell lung cancer from the lung TRACERx cohort. In non-small cell lung cancer, the study made a quantitative comparison of TCR alpha and beta repertoires among multiple tumor regions, matched nontumor lung and blood. Both alpha and beta chains were TCR-sequenced in samples taken at surgery, namely 220 tumor regions, fewer than 85 matched nontumor lung samples and a few dozen PBMC samples. In the raw uncorrected reads, each unique combination of TCR and UMI appeared on average more than ten times. Follow-up PBMC samples were sequenced whenever available, and the median time to follow-up was about 24 months after resection. TCR repertoire features were related to nonsynonymous mutation counts determined by whole-exome sequencing of tumor tissue. Beta-chain transcripts were consistently detected in greater numbers than alpha-chain transcripts, which likely reflected higher beta-chain transcript abundance.

Trimming accounts for 6 bases at V and 7 bases at J, while the number of junction bases matched to no gene is 15. According to the germline V gene, CDR1 reads MNHEY and CDR2 reads SVGEGT. Spanning cysteine to phenylalanine, the CDR3 consists of 17 amino acids. Solely the CDR3 DNA is kept, with 51 bases framed from the first base. Broad study findings and their caveats: Additional single-cell paired TCR alpha and beta sequencing was considered necessary to confirm, at a functional level, the hypothesis that regional TCRs recognize regional mutations. Only approximately 15 patients were included in the comparisons of baseline and follow-up blood repertoires. Ubiquitous expanded tumor TCRs were detected in blood more often at tumor resection than at routine follow-up.

This clonotype was obtained from a female donor with early-stage non-small cell lung cancer. The chain links TRBV6-2 or TRBV6-3 with TRBJ1-2, and TRBD1 aligns with 12 junction nucleotides. This material consisted of PBMCs, taken at follow-up. The nucleotide sequence is TGTGCCAGCAGGCCGAGATCCGGGACAGGGGGCGCGGCTGGCTACACCTTC. Its amino acids are CASRPRSGTGGAAGYTF.